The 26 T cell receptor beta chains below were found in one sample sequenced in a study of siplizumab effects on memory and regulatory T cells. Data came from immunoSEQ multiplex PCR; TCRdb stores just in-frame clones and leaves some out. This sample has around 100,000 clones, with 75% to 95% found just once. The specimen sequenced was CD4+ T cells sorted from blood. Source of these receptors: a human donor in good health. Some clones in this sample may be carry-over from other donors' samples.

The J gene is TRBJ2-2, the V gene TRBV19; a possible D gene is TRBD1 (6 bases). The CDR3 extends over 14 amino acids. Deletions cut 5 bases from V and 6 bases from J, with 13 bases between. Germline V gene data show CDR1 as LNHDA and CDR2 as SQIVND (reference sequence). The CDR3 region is CASSPARGSGELFF. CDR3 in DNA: TGTGCCAGTAGTCCCGCCAGGGGATCCGGGGAGCTGTTTTTT. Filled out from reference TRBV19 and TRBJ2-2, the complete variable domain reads DGGITQSPKYLFRKEGQNVTLSCEQNLNHDAMYWYRQDPGQGLRLIYYSQIVNDFQKGDIAEGYSVSREKKESFPLTVTSAQKNPTAFYLCASSPARGSGELFFGEGSRLTVL.

This chain's CDR3 is CASSVFNQETQYF. For the CDR3, the DNA is TGTGCCAGCAGCGTATTCAACCAAGAGACCCAGTACTTC. The chain has TRBV9 and TRBJ2-5; no clear D gene. Germline CDR1 SGDLS, CDR2 YYNGEE. The CDR3 spans 13 residues. Trimming pared 1 base from V and 0 bases from J, leaving 4 bases between.

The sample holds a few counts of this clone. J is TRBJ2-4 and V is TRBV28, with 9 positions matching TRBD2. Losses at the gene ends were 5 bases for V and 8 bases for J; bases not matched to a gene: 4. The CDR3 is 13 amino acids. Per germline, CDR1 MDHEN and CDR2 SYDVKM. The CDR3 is CASSAGGLDIQYF. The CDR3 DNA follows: TGTGCCAGCAGTGCGGGAGGGCTAGACATTCAGTACTTC.

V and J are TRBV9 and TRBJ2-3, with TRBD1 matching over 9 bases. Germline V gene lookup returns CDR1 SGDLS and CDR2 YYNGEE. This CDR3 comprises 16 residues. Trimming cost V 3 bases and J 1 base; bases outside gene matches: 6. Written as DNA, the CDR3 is TGTGCCAGCAGCGCGACAGGGGGATTGGGCACAGATACGCAGTATTTT. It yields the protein CASSATGGLGTDTQYF.

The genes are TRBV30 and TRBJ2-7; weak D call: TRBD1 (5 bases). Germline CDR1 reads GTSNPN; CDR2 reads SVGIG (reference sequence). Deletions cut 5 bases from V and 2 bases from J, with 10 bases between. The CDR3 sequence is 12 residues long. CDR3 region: CAWGAETYEQYF. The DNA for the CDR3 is TGTGCCTGGGGGGCCGAGACCTACGAGCAGTACTTC.

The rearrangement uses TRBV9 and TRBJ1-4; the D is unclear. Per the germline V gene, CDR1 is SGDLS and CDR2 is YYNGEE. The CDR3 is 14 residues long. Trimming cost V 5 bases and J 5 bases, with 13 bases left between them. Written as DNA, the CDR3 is TGTGCCAGCAGTGATTCGGCCTGGAATGAAAAACTGTTTTTT. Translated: CASSDSAWNEKLFF.

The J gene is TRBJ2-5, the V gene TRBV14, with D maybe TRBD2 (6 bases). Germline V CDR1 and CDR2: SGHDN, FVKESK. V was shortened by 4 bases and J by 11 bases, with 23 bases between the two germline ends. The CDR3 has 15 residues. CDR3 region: CASSLPGTLRNEQYF. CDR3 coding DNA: TGTGCCAGCAGCCTGCCCGGGACTCTCCGTAATGAGCAGTACTTC.

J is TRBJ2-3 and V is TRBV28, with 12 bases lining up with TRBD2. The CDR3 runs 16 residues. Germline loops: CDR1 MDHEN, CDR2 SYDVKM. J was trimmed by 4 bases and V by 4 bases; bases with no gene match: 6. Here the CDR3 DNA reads TGTGCCAGCAGTTCACCTGGACTAGCGGGACCAGATACGCAGTATTTT. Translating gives CASSSPGLAGPDTQYF.

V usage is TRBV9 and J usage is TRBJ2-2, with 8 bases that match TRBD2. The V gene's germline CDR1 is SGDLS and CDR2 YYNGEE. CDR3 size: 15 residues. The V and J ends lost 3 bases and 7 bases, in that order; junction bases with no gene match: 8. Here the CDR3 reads CASSAGRALIGELFF. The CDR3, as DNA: TGTGCCAGCAGCGCCGGGAGGGCCCTTATCGGGGAGCTGTTTTTT.

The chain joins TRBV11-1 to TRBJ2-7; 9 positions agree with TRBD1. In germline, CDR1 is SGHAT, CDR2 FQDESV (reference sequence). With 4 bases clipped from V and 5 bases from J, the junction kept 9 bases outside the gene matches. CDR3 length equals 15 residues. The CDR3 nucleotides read TGTGCCAGCAGCTCCCCTGGGGACAGGGTCCACGAGCAGTACTTC. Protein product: CASSSPGDRVHEQYF.

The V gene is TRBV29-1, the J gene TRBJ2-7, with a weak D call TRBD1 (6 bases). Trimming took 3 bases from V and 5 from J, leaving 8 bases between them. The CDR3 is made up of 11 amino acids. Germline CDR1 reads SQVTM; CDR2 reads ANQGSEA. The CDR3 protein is CSVDRGNEQYF. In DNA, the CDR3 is TGCAGCGTTGACAGGGGAAACGAGCAGTACTTC.

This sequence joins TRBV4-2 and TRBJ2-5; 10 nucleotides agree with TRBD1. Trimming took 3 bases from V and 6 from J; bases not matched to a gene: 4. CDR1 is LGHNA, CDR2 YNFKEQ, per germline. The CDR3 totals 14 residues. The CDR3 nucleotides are TGTGCCAGCAGCCAGCCGGACAGGGGGAAGACCCAGTACTTC. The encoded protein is CASSQPDRGKTQYF.

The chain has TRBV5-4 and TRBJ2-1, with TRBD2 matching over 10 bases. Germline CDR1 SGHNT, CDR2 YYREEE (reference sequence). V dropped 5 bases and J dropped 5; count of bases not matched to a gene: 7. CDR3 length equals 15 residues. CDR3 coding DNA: TGTGCCAGCAGTATAGGACTAGCGGCCAACAATGAGCAGTTCTTC. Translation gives CASSIGLAANNEQFF. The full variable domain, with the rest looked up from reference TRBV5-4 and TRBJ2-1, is ETGVTQSPTHLIKTRGQQVTLRCSSQSGHNTVSWYQQALGQGPQFIFQYYREEENGRGNFPPRFSGLQFPNYSSELNVNALELDDSALYLCASSIGLAANNEQFFGPGTRLTVL.

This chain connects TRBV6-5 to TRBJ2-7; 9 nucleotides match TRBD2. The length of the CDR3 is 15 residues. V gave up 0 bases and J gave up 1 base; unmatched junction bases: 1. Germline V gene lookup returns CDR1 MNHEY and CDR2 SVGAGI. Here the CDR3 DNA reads TGTGCCAGCAGTTACTCTAGCGGGAGATCCTACGAGCAGTACTTC. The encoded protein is CASSYSSGRSYEQYF.

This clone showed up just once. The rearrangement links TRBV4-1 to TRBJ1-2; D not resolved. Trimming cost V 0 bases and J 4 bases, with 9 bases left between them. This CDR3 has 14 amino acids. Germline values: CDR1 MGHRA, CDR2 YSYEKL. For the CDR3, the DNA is TGCGCCAGCAGCCAAGACGGCAGCGTCTATGGCTACACCTTC. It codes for CASSQDGSVYGYTF.

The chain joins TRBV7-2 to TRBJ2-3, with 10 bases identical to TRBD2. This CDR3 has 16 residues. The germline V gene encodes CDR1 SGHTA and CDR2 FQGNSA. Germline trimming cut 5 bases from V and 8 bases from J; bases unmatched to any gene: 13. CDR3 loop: CASSPMSGASGSTQYF. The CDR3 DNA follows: TGTGCCAGCAGCCCCATGTCGGGCGCTAGCGGGAGTACGCAGTATTTT.

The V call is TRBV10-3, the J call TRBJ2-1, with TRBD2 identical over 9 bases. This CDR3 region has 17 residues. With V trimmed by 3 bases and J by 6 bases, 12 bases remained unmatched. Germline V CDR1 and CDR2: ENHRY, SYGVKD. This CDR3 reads CAISDGGRDNIGNEQFF. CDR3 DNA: TGTGCCATCAGTGACGGCGGGAGGGACAATATAGGCAATGAGCAGTTCTTC.

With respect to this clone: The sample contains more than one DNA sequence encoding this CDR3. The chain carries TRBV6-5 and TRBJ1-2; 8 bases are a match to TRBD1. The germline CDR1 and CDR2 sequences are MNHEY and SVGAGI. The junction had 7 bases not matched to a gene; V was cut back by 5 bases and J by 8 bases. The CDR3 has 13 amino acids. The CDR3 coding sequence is TGTGCCAGCAGTGTAGACAGGGGTTACGGCTACACCTTC. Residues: CASSVDRGYGYTF.

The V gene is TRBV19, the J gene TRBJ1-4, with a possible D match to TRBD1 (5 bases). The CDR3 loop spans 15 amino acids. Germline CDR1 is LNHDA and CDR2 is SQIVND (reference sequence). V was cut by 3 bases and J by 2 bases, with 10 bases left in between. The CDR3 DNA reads TGTGCCAGTAGTATGAACCGGGGGACTAATGAAAAACTGTTTTTT. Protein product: CASSMNRGTNEKLFF.

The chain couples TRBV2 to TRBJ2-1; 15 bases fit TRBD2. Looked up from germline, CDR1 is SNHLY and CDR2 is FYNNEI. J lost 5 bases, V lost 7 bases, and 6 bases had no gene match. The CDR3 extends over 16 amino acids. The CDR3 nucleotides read TGTGCCAGCAAGCCAGGACTAGCGGGAGGGCACAATGAGCAGTTCTTC. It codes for CASKPGLAGGHNEQFF.

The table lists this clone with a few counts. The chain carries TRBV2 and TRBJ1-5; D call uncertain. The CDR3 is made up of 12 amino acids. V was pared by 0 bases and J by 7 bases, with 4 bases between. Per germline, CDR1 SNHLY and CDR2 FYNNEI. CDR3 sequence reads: CASSEARQPQHF. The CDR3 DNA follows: TGTGCCAGCAGTGAAGCCAGGCAGCCCCAGCATTTT.

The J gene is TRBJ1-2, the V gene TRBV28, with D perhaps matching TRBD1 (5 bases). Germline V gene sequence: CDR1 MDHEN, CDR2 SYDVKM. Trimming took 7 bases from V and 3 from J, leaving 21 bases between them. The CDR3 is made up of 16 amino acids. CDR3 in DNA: TGTGCCAGCACTCCGGGTGGGGGTAGGAGTCACTATGGCTACACCTTC. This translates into CASTPGGGRSHYGYTF.

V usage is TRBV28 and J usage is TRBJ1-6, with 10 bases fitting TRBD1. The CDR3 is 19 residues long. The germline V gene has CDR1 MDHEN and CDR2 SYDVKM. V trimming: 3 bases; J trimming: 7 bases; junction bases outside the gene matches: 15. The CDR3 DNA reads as TGTGCCAGCAGTTTTTGGCCCAGACAGGGGGCCGTTCGGAATTCACCCCTCCACTTT. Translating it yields CASSFWPRQGAVRNSPLHF.

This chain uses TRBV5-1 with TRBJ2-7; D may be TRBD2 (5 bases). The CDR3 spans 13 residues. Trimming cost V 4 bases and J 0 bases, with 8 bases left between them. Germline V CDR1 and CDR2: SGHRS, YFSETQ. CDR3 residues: CASSERSSYEQYF. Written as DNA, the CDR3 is TGCGCCAGCAGCGAGCGGAGCTCCTACGAGCAGTACTTC.

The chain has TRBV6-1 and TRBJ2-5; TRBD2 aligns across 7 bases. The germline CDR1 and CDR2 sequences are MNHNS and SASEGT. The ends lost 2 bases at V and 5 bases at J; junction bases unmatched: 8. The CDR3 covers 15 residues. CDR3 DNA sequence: TGTGCCAGCAGTGAACTCTGGGGAGGGCAGGAGACCCAGTACTTC. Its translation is CASSELWGGQETQYF.

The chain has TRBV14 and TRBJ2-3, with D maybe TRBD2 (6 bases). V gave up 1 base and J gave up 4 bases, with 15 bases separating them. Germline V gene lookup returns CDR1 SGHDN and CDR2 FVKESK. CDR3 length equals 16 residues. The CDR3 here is CASSQGAGAPPDTQYF. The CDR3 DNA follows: TGTGCCAGCAGCCAAGGAGCGGGCGCACCCCCAGATACGCAGTATTTT.